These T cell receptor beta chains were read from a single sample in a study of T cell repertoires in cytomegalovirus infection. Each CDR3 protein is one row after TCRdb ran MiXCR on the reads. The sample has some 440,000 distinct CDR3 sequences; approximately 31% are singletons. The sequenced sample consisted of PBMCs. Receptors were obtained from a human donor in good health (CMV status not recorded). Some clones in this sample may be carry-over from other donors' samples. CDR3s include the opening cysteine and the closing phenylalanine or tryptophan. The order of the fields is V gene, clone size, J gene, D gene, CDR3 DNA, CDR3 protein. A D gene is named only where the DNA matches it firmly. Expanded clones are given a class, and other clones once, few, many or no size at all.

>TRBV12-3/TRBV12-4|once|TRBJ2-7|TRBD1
TGTGCCAGCAGTTTATGGAGGCAGGGGGCTCTAGAGCAGTACTTC
CASSLWRQGALEQYF
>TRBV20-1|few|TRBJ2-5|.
TGCAGTGCCGTGGTCCCGTACCAAGAGACCCAGTACTTC
CSAVVPYQETQYF
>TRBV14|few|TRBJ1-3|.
TGTGCCAGCAGCCAAGTCCACATGAGCTCTGGAAACACCATATATTTT
CASSQVHMSSGNTIYF
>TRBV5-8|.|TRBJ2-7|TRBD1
TGTGCCAGCCGGTCTCCGGGACAGGGGACTTACGAGCAGTACTTC
CASRSPGQGTYEQYF
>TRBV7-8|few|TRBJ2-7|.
TGTGCCAGCAGCTCACAGGGCTCGTTCGAGCAGTACTTC
CASSSQGSFEQYF
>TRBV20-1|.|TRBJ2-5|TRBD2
TGCAGTGCAACCGGGGGGGCAGAGACCCAGTACTTC
CSATGGAETQYF
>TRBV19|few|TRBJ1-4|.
TGTGCCAGGTGTGACCGTGGCGGTTGTGAAAAACTGTTTTTT
CARCDRGGCEKLFF
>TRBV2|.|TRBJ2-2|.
TGTGCCAGCAGTGAGCGCCTAGCGACGCACGGGGAGCTGTTTTTT
CASSERLATHGELFF
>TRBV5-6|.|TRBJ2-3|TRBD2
TGTGCCAGCAGCGCCCCGGGACTAGCGTCAGATACGCAGTATTTT
CASSAPGLASDTQYF
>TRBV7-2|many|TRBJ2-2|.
TGTGCCAGCAGCTCGCGGGCAGGGAGCACCGGGGAGCTGTTTTTT
CASSSRAGSTGELFF
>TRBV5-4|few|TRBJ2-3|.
TGTGCCAGCAGCTTGGAACGAGCGGCAGGGACAGATACGCAGTATTTT
CASSLERAAGTDTQYF
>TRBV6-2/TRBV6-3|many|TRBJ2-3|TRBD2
TGTGCCGCCCGGGAGCGGGGGCAATCAACAGATACGCAGTATTTT
CAARERGQSTDTQYF
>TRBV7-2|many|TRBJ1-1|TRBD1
TGTGCCAGCAGCGCTGCCGGGACAGGGGGCTCGAACACTGAAGCTTTCTTT
CASSAAGTGGSNTEAFF
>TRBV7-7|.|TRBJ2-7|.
TGTGCTAGCAGCCCGGGGGCTAAAGGCTACGAGCAGTACTTC
CASSPGAKGYEQYF
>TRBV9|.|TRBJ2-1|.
TGTGCCAGCAGCGGTGACAAGACGAGGGAGCAGTTCTTC
CASSGDKTREQFF
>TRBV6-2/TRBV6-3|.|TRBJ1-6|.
TGTGCCAGCACCAACAATTCACCCCTCCACTTT
CASTNNSPLHF
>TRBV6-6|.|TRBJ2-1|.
TGTGCCAGCAGTTACTCCGAGACAGCTTACAATGAGCAGTTCTTC
CASSYSETAYNEQFF
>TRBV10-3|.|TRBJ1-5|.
TGTGCCATCAGTGAAGGGGGGTCCACGGGCAATCAGCCCCAGCATTTT
CAISEGGSTGNQPQHF
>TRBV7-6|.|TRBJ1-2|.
TGTGCCAGCAGCTTACAAACTAACTATGGCTACACCTTC
CASSLQTNYGYTF
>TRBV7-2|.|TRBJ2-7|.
TGTGCCAGCAGCACCGCACACAGGGTCGAGCAGTACTTC
CASSTAHRVEQYF
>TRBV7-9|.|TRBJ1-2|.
TGTGCCAGCAGCTTGTGGTCTGAATGGACGCGGCCTGGCTACACCTTC
CASSLWSEWTRPGYTF
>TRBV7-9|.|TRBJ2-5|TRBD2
TGTGCCAGCAGCTTCGGACTAGCGGGGGGTGGAGAGACCCAGTACTTC
CASSFGLAGGGETQYF
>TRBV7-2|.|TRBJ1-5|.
TGTGCCAGCAGTTCGGGACGGAGGGAGGGGCAGCCCCAGCATTTT
CASSSGRREGQPQHF
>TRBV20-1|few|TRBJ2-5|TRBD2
TGCAGTGCGGGACTAACGGGCGGGAGAGAGACCCAGTACTTC
CSAGLTGGRETQYF
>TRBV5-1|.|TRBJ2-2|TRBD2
TGCGCCAGCAGCTTGTCTAGCGGCGGGACCGGGGAGCTGTTTTTT
CASSLSSGGTGELFF
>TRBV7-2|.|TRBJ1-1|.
TGTGCCAGCAGCTTAGTCACCCTTCAGGGTGGGGATGAATCTTTCTTT
CASSLVTLQGGDESFF
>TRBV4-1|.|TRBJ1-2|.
TGCGCCAGCAGCCAAGTGGGCAGGCTGGATGGCTACACCTTC
CASSQVGRLDGYTF
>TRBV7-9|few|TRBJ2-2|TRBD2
TGTGCCAGCAGCTTAGCCTCCCTAGCGGCGAACACCGGGGAGCTGTTTTTT
CASSLASLAANTGELFF
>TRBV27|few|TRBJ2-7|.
TGTGCCAGCAGTTTAGAGGGTAGAAGTATCGTGGTGAGCGGCTACGAGCAGTACTTC
CASSLEGRSIVVSGYEQYF
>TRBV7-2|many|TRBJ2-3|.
TGTGCCAGCAGCGCCTCGAGAGCGCAGTATTTT
CASSASRAQYF
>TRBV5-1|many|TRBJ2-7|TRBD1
TGCGCCAGCAGCCAGAGACAGGGGGGCTACGAGCAGTACTTC
CASSQRQGGYEQYF
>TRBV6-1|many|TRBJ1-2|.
TGTGCCAGCAGTGATTCGGGGAACTATGGCTACACCTTC
CASSDSGNYGYTF
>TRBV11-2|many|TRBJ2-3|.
TGTGCCAGCAGCCCTGGACCGTCGGATACGCAGTATTTT
CASSPGPSDTQYF
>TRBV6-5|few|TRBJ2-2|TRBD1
TGTGCCAGCAGGACAGGGGGTAACACCGGGGAGCTGTTTTTT
CASRTGGNTGELFF
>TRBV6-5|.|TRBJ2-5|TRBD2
TGTGCCAGCAATCGGCGGGGGGGAACACAAGAGACCCAGTACTTC
CASNRRGGTQETQYF
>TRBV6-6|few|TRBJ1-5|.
TGTGCCAGCAGCCCAGGACAAGCGGGAAGTGGCAATCAGCCCCAGCATTTT
CASSPGQAGSGNQPQHF
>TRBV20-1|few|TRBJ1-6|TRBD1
TGCAGTGCTGTGACAGGGGGGTTCAATTCACCCCTCCACTTT
CSAVTGGFNSPLHF
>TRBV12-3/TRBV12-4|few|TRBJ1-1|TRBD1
TGTGCCAGCAGTTCCACAGGGGAGGGGAACACTGAAGCTTTCTTT
CASSSTGEGNTEAFF
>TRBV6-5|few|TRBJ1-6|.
TGTGCCAGCAGTTACGGGGCGAGGGGTTCACCCCTCCACTTT
CASSYGARGSPLHF
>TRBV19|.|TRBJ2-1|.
TGTGCCAGTAGTATCTTTCAGGGGCGGAATGAGCAGTTCTTC
CASSIFQGRNEQFF
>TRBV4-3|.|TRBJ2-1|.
TGCGCCAGCAGCCAAGATGCAGGGCCTGGGGATGAGCAGTTCTTC
CASSQDAGPGDEQFF
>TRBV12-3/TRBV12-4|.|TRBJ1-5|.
TGTGCCAGCAGTTTACGCCTTCAGGGGAAAAGATCTAGCAATCAGCCCCAGCATTTT
CASSLRLQGKRSSNQPQHF
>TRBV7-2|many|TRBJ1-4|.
TGTGCCAGCAGCTTAGCCCACACAGGATCTGAAAAACTGTTTTTT
CASSLAHTGSEKLFF
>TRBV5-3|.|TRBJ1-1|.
TGTGCCAGCAGCCCCCTCGAGGGGAGGGTTGCTTTCTTT
CASSPLEGRVAFF
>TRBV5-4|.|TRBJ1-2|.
TGTGCCAGCAGCTTGTGGGAAAACTATGGCTACACCTTC
CASSLWENYGYTF
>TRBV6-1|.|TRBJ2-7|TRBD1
TGTGCCAGCAGAGGACAGGGGGCAACGCTCTACGAGCAGTACTTC
CASRGQGATLYEQYF
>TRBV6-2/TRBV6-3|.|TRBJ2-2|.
TGTTTCACCGGGGAGCTGTTTTTT
CFTGELFF